The next 32 T cell receptor beta chains were all read from a single sample in a study of radiation and T cells in renal cell carcinoma. Method: immunoSEQ multiplex PCR; TCRdb's copy keeps in-frame clones and lacks some. Seen here are about 78,000 clones, roughly nine tenths observed once, and the top ten hold around 6%. Time point here: blood 4 weeks post-SBRT, at nephrectomy. Treatment in this sample: 15 Gy SBRT to primary tumor, nephrectomy 4 weeks later. The material sequenced was blood, taken from a patient whose treatment included radiotherapy and nephrectomy. The receptors shown here come from a woman in her seventies with renal cell carcinoma.

This chain links TRBV30 with TRBJ2-7; D perhaps matches TRBD1 (5 bases). V dropped 0 bases and J dropped 4 bases, with 19 bases sitting between them. The V gene's germline CDR1 is GTSNPN and CDR2 SVGIG (reference sequence). CDR3 length: 16 residues. The CDR3: CAWSVQWATQGYEQYF. Here the CDR3 DNA reads TGTGCCTGGAGTGTACAATGGGCAACGCAGGGATACGAGCAGTACTTC. Looking up the rest from reference TRBV30 and TRBJ2-7 gives the full variable domain: SQTIHQWPATLVQPVGSPLSLECTVEGTSNPNLYWYRQAAGRGLQLLFYSVGIGQISSEVPQNLSASRPQDRQFILSSKKLLLSDSGFYLCAWSVQWATQGYEQYFGPGTRLTVT.

V gene TRBV29-1 combines with J gene TRBJ2-1, with D possibly matching TRBD2 (5 bases). The ends were cut back, 6 bases at V and 9 bases at J, with 9 bases in the middle. The CDR3 runs to 10 residues. Germline CDR1 SQVTM, CDR2 ANQGSEA. This CDR3 reads CSVTRPEQFF. The DNA of the CDR3 is TGCAGCGTCACTAGGCCTGAGCAGTTCTTC.

This sequence joins TRBV13 and TRBJ2-7; TRBD1 matches at 7 bases. The CDR3 has 14 amino acids. The germline gives CDR1 PRHDT, CDR2 FYEKMQ (reference sequence). V was pared by 5 bases and J by 2 bases, with 6 bases of the junction left unmatched. CDR3 protein: CASSLTGAAYEQYF. Here the CDR3 DNA reads TGTGCCAGCAGCCTAACAGGGGCGGCCTACGAGCAGTACTTC.

The chain joins TRBV6-6 to TRBJ1-1; D may be TRBD1 (6 bases). This CDR3 has 14 residues. V was trimmed by 6 bases and J by 4 bases, leaving 15 bases between them. The V gene's germline CDR1 is MNHNY and CDR2 SVGAGI (reference sequence). The CDR3 sequence: CASRNGGLGTEAFF. CDR3 nucleotide sequence: TGTGCCAGCAGGAATGGGGGGCTGGGCACTGAAGCTTTCTTT.

This sequence joins TRBV7-9 and TRBJ2-1; perhaps TRBD2 as D (5 bases). V was trimmed by 1 base and J by 0 bases, leaving 10 bases between them. Germline V gene lookup returns CDR1 SEHNR and CDR2 FQNEAQ (reference sequence). The CDR3 totals 16 residues. The CDR3 reads CASSLGTGSSYNEQFF. In DNA form, the CDR3 reads TGTGCCAGCAGCTTAGGGACGGGGAGCTCCTACAATGAGCAGTTCTTC. The full variable domain, in which reference TRBV7-9 and TRBJ2-1 provide the parts outside the CDR3, is DTGVSQNPRHKITKRGQNVTFRCDPISEHNRLYWYRQTLGQGPEFLTYFQNEAQLEKSRLLSDRFSAERPKGSFSTLEIQRTEQGDSAMYLCASSLGTGSSYNEQFFGPGTRLTVL.

The rearrangement uses TRBV4-3 and TRBJ1-3; no definite D call. The CDR3 extends over 16 amino acids. Trimming shortened V by 0 bases and J by 0 bases, and 9 bases separated the two germline ends. The germline gives CDR1 LGHNA, CDR2 YSLEER. CDR3 protein: CASSQDWRNSGNTIYF. The DNA of the CDR3 is TGCGCCAGCAGCCAAGATTGGCGGAACTCTGGAAACACCATATATTTT.

For this clone: Germline is not matched at one junction end, which may reflect a read error. V gene TRBV2 combines with J gene TRBJ2-7; TRBD1 aligns across 7 bases. This CDR3 spans 14 amino acids. CDR1 and CDR2 from the germline V gene are SNHLY and FYNNEI. In DNA form, the CDR3 reads TGTGTCAGCAGTTCGAGACAGGGCCTCTACGAGCAGTACTTC. Encoded protein: CVSSSRQGLYEQYF.

The rearrangement uses TRBV15 and TRBJ1-2, with a weak D call TRBD1 (5 bases). The V end lost 4 bases, the J end lost 1 base, and 10 bases lay between the germline ends. This CDR3 spans 14 amino acids. Germline V lookup: CDR1 LNHNV, CDR2 YYDKDF (reference sequence). CDR3 region: CATSTGGFNYGYTF. DNA for the CDR3: TGTGCCACCAGCACGGGGGGTTTTAACTATGGCTACACCTTC.

V usage is TRBV19 and J usage is TRBJ2-5; D may be TRBD1 (6 bases). CDR1 LNHDA and CDR2 SQIVND come from the germline V gene (reference sequence). The CDR3 covers 13 residues. The ends were cut back, 5 bases at V and 4 bases at J, with 11 bases in the middle. CDR3 coding DNA: TGTGCCAGTAGTTTGACAGGTGGAGAGACCCAGTACTTC. Residues: CASSLTGGETQYF.

The genes are TRBV5-6 and TRBJ2-3; D tentatively reads TRBD1 or TRBD2 (6 bases each). CDR1 SGHDT and CDR2 YYEEEE come from the germline V gene. The V end lost 0 bases, the J end lost 8 bases, and 13 bases lay between the germline ends. This CDR3 region has 14 residues. The CDR3 DNA reads TGTGCCAGCAGCTTGGATCGGGGGCCGGGTACGCAGTATTTT. This translates into CASSLDRGPGTQYF. Based on the CDR3 plus reference TRBV5-6 and TRBJ2-3, the full variable domain is DAGVTQSPTHLIKTRGQQVTLRCSPKSGHDTVSWYQQALGQGPQFIFQYYEEEERQRGNFPDRFSGHQFPNYSSELNVNALLLGDSALYLCASSLDRGPGTQYFGPGTRLTVL.

This clone occurred once. The chain links TRBV19 to TRBJ1-1; D unresolved. Germline V lookup: CDR1 LNHDA, CDR2 SQIVND (reference sequence). V lost 3 bases and J 0 bases, leaving 8 bases between the germline ends. The CDR3 has 14 amino acids. CDR3 DNA sequence: TGTGCCAGTAGTATGAACCGAATGAACACTGAAGCTTTCTTT. Its protein is CASSMNRMNTEAFF.

The V and J genes are TRBV9 and TRBJ1-6; D unresolved. The CDR3 is 14 amino acids. V lost 5 bases and J 0 bases, leaving 6 bases between the germline ends. Germline V gives CDR1 SGDLS, CDR2 YYNGEE. The CDR3 reads CASRGSSYNSPLHF. CDR3 in DNA: TGTGCCAGCAGGGGGAGCTCCTATAATTCACCCCTCCACTTT.

This chain links TRBV9 with TRBJ2-2; D may be TRBD1 or TRBD2 (5 bases each). Trimming removed 7 bases at V and 1 base at J, with 14 bases between. The germline V gene has CDR1 SGDLS and CDR2 YYNGEE. The CDR3 consists of 15 residues. CDR3 sequence: CASPRDRGNTGELFF. The CDR3 DNA reads as TGTGCCAGCCCTCGGGACCGCGGGAACACCGGGGAGCTGTTTTTT.

The chain is built from TRBV13 and TRBJ2-3; D might be TRBD2 (5 bases). V gave up 4 bases and J gave up 4 bases, with 21 bases separating them. The CDR3 length is 17 residues. CDR1 PRHDT and CDR2 FYEKMQ come from the germline V gene (reference sequence). The CDR3 reads CASSSTGPGVWADTQYF. The CDR3 bases are TGTGCCAGCAGCTCGACCGGCCCCGGGGTTTGGGCAGATACGCAGTATTTT.

This chain connects TRBV27 to TRBJ2-7; possible D gene TRBD1, 6 bases. Trimming removed 3 bases at V and 0 bases at J, with 15 bases between. CDR3 length equals 16 residues. The germline V gene encodes CDR1 MNHEY and CDR2 SMNVEV (reference sequence). The CDR3 spells CASSFQTGTISYEQYF. The CDR3 bases are TGTGCCAGCAGTTTCCAGACAGGTACGATCTCCTACGAGCAGTACTTC.

This chain joins TRBV19 and TRBJ2-5, with TRBD1 matching over 7 bases. This CDR3 has 14 residues. V lost 8 bases and J lost 2; bases outside the gene matches: 8. Germline lookup yields CDR1 LNHDA and CDR2 SQIVND (reference sequence). The CDR3 here is CASSQGTPQETQYF. DNA of the CDR3: TGTGCCAGTTCACAGGGGACGCCACAAGAGACCCAGTACTTC.

This clone was seen only a few times. The chain links TRBV20-1 to TRBJ1-1; D might be TRBD1 (5 bases). Germline assignment: CDR1 DFQATT and CDR2 SNEGSKA (reference sequence). The length of the CDR3 is 11 residues. Trimming left V 5 bases short and J 10 bases short, with 14 bases between. The CDR3 DNA follows: TGCAGTGCTGAAAGGGGAAAAGCAGCTTTCTTT. It translates to CSAERGKAAFF.

The CDR3 protein is CASSERTGSYEQYF. Written as DNA, the CDR3 is TGTGCCAGCAGTGAACGGACAGGCTCCTACGAGCAGTACTTC. V gene TRBV2 combines with J gene TRBJ2-7; 7 nucleotides align to TRBD1. This CDR3 comprises 14 residues. The germline CDR1 and CDR2 sequences are SNHLY and FYNNEI. J lost 0 bases, V lost 2 bases, and 1 base had no gene match.

V is TRBV11-2 and J is TRBJ2-3; 10 positions match TRBD2. The CDR3 loop spans 16 amino acids. From germline, CDR1 is SGHAT and CDR2 FQNNGV. J gave up 3 bases and V 4 bases, and 7 bases lay outside the gene matches. The CDR3 DNA reads as TGTGCCAGCAGCTACTGGACTAGCGGATTGACAGATACGCAGTATTTT. Residues: CASSYWTSGLTDTQYF.

This clone has just one count. This rearrangement joins TRBV5-4 to TRBJ2-7, with D perhaps TRBD1 or TRBD2 (6 bases each). V was clipped by 5 bases and J by 4 bases, with 13 bases between them. This CDR3 spans 13 amino acids. CDR1 is SGHNT and CDR2 is YYREEE in the germline V gene (reference sequence). CDR3 DNA sequence: TGTGCCAGCAGTAGGGGGGCGAGGTACGAGCAGTACTTC. As protein: CASSRGARYEQYF. The entire variable domain, with the rest obtained from reference TRBV5-4 and TRBJ2-7, is as follows: ETGVTQSPTHLIKTRGQQVTLRCSSQSGHNTVSWYQQALGQGPQFIFQYYREEENGRGNFPPRFSGLQFPNYSSELNVNALELDDSALYLCASSRGARYEQYFGPGTRLTVT.

The chain uses TRBV19 and TRBJ1-1; no clear D. Germline V gene sequence: CDR1 LNHDA, CDR2 SQIVND (reference sequence). CDR3 length: 14 amino acids. Trimming removed 0 bases from V and 2 bases from J, with 7 bases in between. The CDR3 nucleotides are TGTGCCAGTAGTATAGATCTTCATAACACTGAAGCTTTCTTT. It codes for CASSIDLHNTEAFF.

The rearrangement joins TRBV6-5 to TRBJ1-6; D remains ambiguous. Trimming shortened V by 8 bases and J by 8 bases, and 19 bases separated the two germline ends. The CDR3 covers 15 residues. Germline lookup yields CDR1 MNHEY and CDR2 SVGAGI. The CDR3 loop is CASSGSLTDYSPLHF. Written as DNA, the CDR3 is TGTGCCAGCTCCGGCAGCCTCACGGATTATTCACCCCTCCACTTT.

The V call is TRBV4-2, the J call TRBJ2-2; D not certain. Germline V gene sequence: CDR1 LGHNA, CDR2 YNFKEQ. CDR3 length: 14 residues. V dropped 3 bases and J dropped 7 bases, with 12 bases sitting between them. CDR3 nucleotides: TGTGCCAGCAGCCATACAAAGGTTAGCGGGGAGCTGTTTTTT. Translated: CASSHTKVSGELFF.

The chain combines TRBV6-5 with TRBJ1-2; perhaps TRBD1 as D (6 bases). V dropped 8 bases and J dropped 4 bases, with 20 bases sitting between them. From germline, CDR1 is MNHEY and CDR2 SVGAGI. The CDR3 covers 15 residues. DNA for the CDR3: TGTGCCAGCGCGTCCACAGGGCAACCCATCTATGGCTACACCTTC. Translated, it gives CASASTGQPIYGYTF.

The V call is TRBV6-5, the J call TRBJ1-2; tentative D call: TRBD1 (5 bases). The V and J ends lost 5 bases and 7 bases respectively, with 8 bases between them. The germline CDR1 and CDR2 sequences are MNHEY and SVGAGI. The CDR3 runs 11 residues. The CDR3 protein is CASSDSSGYTF. CDR3 in DNA: TGTGCCAGCAGTGACAGTTCTGGCTACACCTTC.

This chain joins TRBV2 and TRBJ2-2; D ambiguous. The ends were cut back, 5 bases at V and 0 bases at J, with 4 bases in the middle. The germline gives CDR1 SNHLY, CDR2 FYNNEI. The CDR3 length is 13 residues. Here the CDR3 reads CASSKSNTGELFF. CDR3 sequence (DNA): TGTGCCAGCAGTAAGTCGAACACCGGGGAGCTGTTTTTT.

The chain employs TRBV7-3 and TRBJ1-2; D is ambiguous. Deletions cut 2 bases from V and 8 bases from J, with 12 bases between. The CDR3 consists of 13 residues. Germline V gives CDR1 SGHTA, CDR2 FQGTGA. CDR3 region: CASSLLSPGGYTF. CDR3 in DNA: TGTGCCAGCAGCTTACTATCCCCGGGGGGCTACACCTTC.

The genes are TRBV21-1 and TRBJ1-2; no check of the table's D call, TRBD1, against the DNA was made. TRBV21-1 is a known pseudogene. The CDR3 is 13 residues long. CDR3 sequence (DNA): TGTGCCAGCAGCAAAGGGGCTGGGGCCCACCCCTTATTC. It specifies CASSKGAGAHPLF.

The rearrangement joins TRBV9 to TRBJ1-3; D gene unclear. Germline CDR1 and CDR2: SGDLS and YYNGEE. Trimming removed 0 bases from V and 4 bases from J, with 11 bases in between. The CDR3 totals 15 residues. CDR3 region: CASSVAGRAGNTIYF. The CDR3 nucleotides read TGTGCCAGCAGCGTAGCCGGGCGGGCGGGAAACACCATATATTTT.

The chain uses TRBV11-2 and TRBJ1-2, with a possible D match to TRBD1 (6 bases). Germline V gene data show CDR1 as SGHAT and CDR2 as FQNNGV. The CDR3 contains 13 residues. V shed 8 bases and J shed 1 base, with 11 bases lying between them. As DNA, the CDR3 is TGTGCCAGCTCTCCAGGGGTTAACTATGGCTACACCTTC. This translates into CASSPGVNYGYTF.

J is TRBJ2-1 and V is TRBV5-6, with 8 bases that match TRBD2. After removal of 0 bases from V and 6 bases from J, the junction contained 8 bases not matched to a gene. Germline loops: CDR1 SGHDT, CDR2 YYEEEE. The CDR3 extends over 16 amino acids. This CDR3 is CASSLVGSGVANEQFF. The CDR3 bases are TGTGCCAGCAGCTTGGTCGGTAGCGGGGTCGCCAATGAGCAGTTCTTC.

The genes are TRBV6-5 and TRBJ2-5; 15 positions agree with TRBD2. With V trimmed by 6 bases and J by 7 bases, 6 bases remained unmatched. CDR3 length: 15 residues. CDR1 MNHEY and CDR2 SVGAGI come from the germline V gene. The CDR3 DNA follows: TGTGCCAGCAGCGGGACTAGCGGGGGGTCTGGGACCCAGTACTTC. Protein: CASSGTSGGSGTQYF.